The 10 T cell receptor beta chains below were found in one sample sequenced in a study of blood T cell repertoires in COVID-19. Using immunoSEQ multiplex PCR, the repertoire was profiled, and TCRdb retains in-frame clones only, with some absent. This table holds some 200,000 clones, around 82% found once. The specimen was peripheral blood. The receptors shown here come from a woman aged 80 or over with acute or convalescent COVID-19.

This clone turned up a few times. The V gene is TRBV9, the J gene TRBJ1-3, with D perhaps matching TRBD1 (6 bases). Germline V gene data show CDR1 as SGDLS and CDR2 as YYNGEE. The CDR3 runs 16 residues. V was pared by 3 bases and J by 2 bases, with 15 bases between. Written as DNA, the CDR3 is TGTGCCAGCAGCGCTGGGGGCAGGGACCCTGGAAACACCATATATTTT. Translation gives CASSAGGRDPGNTIYF.

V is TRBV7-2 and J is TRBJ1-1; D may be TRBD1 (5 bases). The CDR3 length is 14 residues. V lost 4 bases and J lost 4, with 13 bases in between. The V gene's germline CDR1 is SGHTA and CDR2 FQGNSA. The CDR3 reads CASSSDGASTEAFF. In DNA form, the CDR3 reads TGTGCCAGCAGCTCGGATGGGGCGAGCACTGAAGCTTTCTTT.

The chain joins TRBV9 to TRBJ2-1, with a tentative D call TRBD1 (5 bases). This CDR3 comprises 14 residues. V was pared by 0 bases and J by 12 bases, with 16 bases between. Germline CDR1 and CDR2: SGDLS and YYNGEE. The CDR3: CASSVGSEGVGQFF. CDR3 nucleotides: TGTGCCAGCAGCGTAGGGTCGGAAGGGGTCGGGCAGTTCTTC.

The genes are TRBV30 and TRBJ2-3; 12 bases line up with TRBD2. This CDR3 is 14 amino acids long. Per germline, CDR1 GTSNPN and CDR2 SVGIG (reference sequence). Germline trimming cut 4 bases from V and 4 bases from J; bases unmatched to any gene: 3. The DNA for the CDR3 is TGTGCCTGGACTAGCGGGAGGGCCGCAGATACGCAGTATTTT. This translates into CAWTSGRAADTQYF. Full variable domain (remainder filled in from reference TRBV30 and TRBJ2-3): SQTIHQWPATLVQPVGSPLSLECTVEGTSNPNLYWYRQAAGRGLQLLFYSVGIGQISSEVPQNLSASRPQDRQFILSSKKLLLSDSGFYLCAWTSGRAADTQYFGPGTRLTVL.

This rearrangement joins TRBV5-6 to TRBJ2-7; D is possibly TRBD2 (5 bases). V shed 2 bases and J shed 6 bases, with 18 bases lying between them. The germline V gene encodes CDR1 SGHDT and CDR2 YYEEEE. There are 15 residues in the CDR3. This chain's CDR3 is CASSLDPNGLTEQYF. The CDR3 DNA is TGTGCCAGCAGCTTAGACCCAAACGGACTCACCGAGCAGTACTTC.

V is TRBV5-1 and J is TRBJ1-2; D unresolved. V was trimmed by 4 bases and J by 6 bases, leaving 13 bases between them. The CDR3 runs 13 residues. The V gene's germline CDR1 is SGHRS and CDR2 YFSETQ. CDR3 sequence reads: CASSGGGIDGYTF. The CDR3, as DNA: TGCGCCAGCAGCGGAGGAGGCATTGATGGCTACACCTTC.

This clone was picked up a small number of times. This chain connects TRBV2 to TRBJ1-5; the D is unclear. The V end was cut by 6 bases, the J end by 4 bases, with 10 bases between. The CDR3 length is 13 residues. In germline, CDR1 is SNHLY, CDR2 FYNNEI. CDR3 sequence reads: CASRMGGNQPQHF. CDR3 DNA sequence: TGTGCCAGCAGGATGGGCGGGAATCAGCCCCAGCATTTT.

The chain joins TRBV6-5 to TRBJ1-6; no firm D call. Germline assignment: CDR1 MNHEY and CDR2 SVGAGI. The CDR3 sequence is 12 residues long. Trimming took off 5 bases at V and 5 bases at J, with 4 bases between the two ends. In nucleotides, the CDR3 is TGTGCCAGCAGTCTTAATAATTCACCCCTCCACTTT. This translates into CASSLNNSPLHF.

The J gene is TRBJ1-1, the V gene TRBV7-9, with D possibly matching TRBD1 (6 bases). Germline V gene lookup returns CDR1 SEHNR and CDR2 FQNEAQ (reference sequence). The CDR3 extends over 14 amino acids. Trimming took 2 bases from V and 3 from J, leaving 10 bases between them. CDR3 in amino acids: CASSLQGRDTEAFF. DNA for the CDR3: TGTGCCAGCAGCTTACAGGGGAGGGACACTGAAGCTTTCTTT.

The CDR3 region has the DNA TGTGCCAGCAGCCCCTCAGGGGGTGGTGGAAACACCATATATTTT. It translates to CASSPSGGGGNTIYF. The genes are TRBV9 and TRBJ1-3; 7 positions agree with TRBD1. Germline V gives CDR1 SGDLS, CDR2 YYNGEE. This CDR3 is 15 amino acids long. Trimming cost V 4 bases and J 3 bases; bases outside gene matches: 7. The full variable domain, with the rest looked up from reference TRBV9 and TRBJ1-3, is DSGVTQTPKHLITATGQRVTLRCSPRSGDLSVYWYQQSLDQGLQFLIQYYNGEERAKGNILERFSAQQFPDLHSELNLSSLELGDSALYFCASSPSGGGGNTIYFGEGSWLTVV.